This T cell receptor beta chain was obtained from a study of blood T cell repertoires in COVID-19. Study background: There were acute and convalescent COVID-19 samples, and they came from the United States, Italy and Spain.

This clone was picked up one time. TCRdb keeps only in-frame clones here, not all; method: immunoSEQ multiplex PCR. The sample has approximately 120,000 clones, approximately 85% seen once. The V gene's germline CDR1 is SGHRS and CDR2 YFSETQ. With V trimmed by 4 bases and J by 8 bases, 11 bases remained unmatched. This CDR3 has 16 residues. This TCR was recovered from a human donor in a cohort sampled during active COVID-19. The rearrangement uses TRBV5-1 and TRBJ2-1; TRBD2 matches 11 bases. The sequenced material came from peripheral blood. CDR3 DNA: TGCGCCAGCAGCGGGGGACTAGCGGTTATGATCCATGAGCAGTTCTTC. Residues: CASSGGLAVMIHEQFF. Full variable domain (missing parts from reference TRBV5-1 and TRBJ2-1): KAGVTQTPRYLIKTRGQQVTLSCSPISGHRSVSWYQQTPGQGLQFLFEYFSETQRNKGNFPGRFSGRQFSNSRSEMNVSTLELGDSALYLCASSGGLAVMIHEQFFGPGTRLTVL.